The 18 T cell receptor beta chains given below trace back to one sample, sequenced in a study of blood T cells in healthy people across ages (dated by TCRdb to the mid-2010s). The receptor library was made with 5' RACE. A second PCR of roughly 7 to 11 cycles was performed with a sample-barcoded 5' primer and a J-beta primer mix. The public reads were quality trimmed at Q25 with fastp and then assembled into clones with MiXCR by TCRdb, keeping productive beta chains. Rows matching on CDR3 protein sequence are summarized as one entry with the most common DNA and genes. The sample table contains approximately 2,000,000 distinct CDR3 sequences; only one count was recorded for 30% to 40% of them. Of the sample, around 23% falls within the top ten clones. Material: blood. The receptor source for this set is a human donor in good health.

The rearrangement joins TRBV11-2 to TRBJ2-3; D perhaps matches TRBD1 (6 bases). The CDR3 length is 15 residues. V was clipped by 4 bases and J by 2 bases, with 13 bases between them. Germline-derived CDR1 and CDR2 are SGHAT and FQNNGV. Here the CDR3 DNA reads TGTGCCAGCAGCTCCCAGACAGGCGTCACAGATACGCAGTATTTT. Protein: CASSSQTGVTDTQYF.

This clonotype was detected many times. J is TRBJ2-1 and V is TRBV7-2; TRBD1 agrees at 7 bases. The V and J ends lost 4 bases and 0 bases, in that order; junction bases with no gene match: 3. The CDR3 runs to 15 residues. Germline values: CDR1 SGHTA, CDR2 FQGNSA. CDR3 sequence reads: CASSSRDSSYNEQFF. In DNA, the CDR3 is TGTGCCAGCAGCTCCCGGGACAGCTCCTACAATGAGCAGTTCTTC.

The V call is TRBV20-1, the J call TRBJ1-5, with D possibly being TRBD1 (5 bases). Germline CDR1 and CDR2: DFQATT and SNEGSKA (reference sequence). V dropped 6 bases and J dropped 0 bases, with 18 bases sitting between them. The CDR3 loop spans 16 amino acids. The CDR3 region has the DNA TGCAGTGCCTTAGAATGGGGGAAGGGTAGCAATCAGCCCCAGCATTTT. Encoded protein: CSALEWGKGSNQPQHF.

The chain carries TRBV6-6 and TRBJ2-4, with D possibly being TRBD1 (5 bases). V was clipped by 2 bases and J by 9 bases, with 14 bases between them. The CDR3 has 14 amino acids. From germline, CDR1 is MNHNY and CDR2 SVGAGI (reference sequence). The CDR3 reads CASSYGQGAAIQYF. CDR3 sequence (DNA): TGTGCCAGCAGTTACGGGCAGGGCGCGGCCATTCAGTACTTC.

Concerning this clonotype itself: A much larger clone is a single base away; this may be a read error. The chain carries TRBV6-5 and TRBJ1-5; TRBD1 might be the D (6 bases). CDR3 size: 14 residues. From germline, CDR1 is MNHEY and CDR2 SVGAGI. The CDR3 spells CASRYSGEGQPQHF. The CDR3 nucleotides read TGTGCCAGCAGGTACTCAGGGGAGGGTCAGCCCCAGCATTTT.

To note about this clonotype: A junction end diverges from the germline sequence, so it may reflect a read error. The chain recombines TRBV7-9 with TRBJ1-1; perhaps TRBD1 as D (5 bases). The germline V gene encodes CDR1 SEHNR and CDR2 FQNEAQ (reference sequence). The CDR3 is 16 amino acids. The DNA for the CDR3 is TGTGCCAGCAGCTTAGGATGGGGGTCGATGAACACTGAAACTTTCTTT. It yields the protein CASSLGWGSMNTETFF.

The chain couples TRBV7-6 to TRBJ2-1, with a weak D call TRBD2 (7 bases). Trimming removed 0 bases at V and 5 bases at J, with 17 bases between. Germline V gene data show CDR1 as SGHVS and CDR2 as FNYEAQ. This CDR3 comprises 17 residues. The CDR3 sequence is CASSLASGGQFHNEQFF. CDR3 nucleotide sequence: TGTGCCAGCAGCTTAGCGTCGGGGGGCCAATTTCACAATGAGCAGTTCTTC.

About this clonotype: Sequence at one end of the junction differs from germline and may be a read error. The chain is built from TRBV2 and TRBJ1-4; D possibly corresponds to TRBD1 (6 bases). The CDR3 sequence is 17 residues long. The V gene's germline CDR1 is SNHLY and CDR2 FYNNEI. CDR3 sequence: CVSSEVAAGVTNEKLFF. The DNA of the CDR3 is TGTGTCAGCAGTGAAGTTGCCGCAGGGGTAACTAATGAAAAACTGTTTTTT.

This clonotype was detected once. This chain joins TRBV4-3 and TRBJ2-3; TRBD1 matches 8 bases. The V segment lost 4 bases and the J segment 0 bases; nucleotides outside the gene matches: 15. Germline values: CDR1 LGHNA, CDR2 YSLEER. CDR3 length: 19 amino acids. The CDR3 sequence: CASSPLKQGEALSTDTQYF. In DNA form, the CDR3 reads TGCGCCAGCAGCCCCCTAAAACAGGGGGAAGCGCTTAGCACAGATACGCAGTATTTT.

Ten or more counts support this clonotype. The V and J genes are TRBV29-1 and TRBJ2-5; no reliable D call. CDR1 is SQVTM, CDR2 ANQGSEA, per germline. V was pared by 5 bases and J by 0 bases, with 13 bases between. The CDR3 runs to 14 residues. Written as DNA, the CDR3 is TGCAGCGTTCGGGTAGTAGGGTACCAAGAGACCCAGTACTTC. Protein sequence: CSVRVVGYQETQYF. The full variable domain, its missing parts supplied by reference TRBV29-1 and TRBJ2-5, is SAVISQKPSRDICQRGTSLTIQCQVDSQVTMMFWYRQQPGQSLTLIATANQGSEATYESGFVIDKFPISRPNLTFSTLTVSNMSPEDSSIYLCSVRVVGYQETQYFGPGTRLLVL.

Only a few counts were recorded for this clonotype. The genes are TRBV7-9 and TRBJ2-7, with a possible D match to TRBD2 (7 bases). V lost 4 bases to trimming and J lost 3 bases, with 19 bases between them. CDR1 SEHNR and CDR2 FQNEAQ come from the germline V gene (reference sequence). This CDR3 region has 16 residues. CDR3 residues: CASSSQGGEFFYEQYF. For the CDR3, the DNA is TGTGCCAGCAGCTCACAGGGAGGGGAGTTCTTCTACGAGCAGTACTTC.

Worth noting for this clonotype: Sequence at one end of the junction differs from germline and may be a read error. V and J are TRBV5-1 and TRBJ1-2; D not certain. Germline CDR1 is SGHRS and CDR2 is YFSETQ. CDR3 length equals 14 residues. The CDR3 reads CATSQIPGNYGYTF. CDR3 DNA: TGCGCCACCAGCCAAATTCCTGGGAACTATGGCTACACCTTC. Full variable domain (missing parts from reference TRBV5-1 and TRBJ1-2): KAGVTQTPRYLIKTRGQQVTLSCSPISGHRSVSWYQQTPGQGLQFLFEYFSETQRNKGNFPGRFSGRQFSNSRSEMNVSTLELGDSALYLCATSQIPGNYGYTFGSGTRLTVV.

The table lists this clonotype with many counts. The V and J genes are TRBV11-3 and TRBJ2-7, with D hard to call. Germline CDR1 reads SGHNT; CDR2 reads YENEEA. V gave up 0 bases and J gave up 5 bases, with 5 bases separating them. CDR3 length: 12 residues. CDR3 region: CASSLDLDEQYF. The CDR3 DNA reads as TGTGCCAGCAGCTTAGATCTGGACGAGCAGTACTTC.

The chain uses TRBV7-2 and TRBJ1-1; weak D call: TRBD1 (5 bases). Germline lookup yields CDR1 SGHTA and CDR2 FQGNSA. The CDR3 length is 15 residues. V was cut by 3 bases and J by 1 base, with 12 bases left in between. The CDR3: CASSLGGYGNTEAFF. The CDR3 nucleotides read TGTGCCAGCAGCTTGGGGGGGTACGGGAACACTGAAGCTTTCTTT.

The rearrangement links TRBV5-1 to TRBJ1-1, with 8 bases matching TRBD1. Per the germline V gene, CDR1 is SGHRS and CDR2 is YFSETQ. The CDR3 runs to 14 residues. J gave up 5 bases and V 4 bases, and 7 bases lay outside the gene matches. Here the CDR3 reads CASSEQGGRTEAFF. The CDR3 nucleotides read TGCGCCAGCAGCGAACAGGGGGGAAGGACTGAAGCTTTCTTT.

CDR3 bases: TGCGCCAGCAGCCAAGAACAAAGGCGGGGACTAGCGGGGATAGCCAAAAACATTCAGTACTTC. Its protein is CASSQEQRRGLAGIAKNIQYF. This chain joins TRBV4-1 and TRBJ2-4, with 13 bases matching TRBD2. This CDR3 region has 21 residues. CDR1 is MGHRA and CDR2 is YSYEKL in the germline V gene. With V trimmed by 0 bases and J by 0 bases, 11 bases remained unmatched.

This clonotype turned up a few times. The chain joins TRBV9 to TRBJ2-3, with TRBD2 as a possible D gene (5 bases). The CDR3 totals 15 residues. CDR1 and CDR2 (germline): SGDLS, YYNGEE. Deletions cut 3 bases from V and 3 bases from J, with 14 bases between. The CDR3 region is CASSAGSGWTDTQYF. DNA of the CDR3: TGTGCCAGCAGCGCGGGGTCCGGATGGACAGATACGCAGTATTTT. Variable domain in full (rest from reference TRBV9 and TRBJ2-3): DSGVTQTPKHLITATGQRVTLRCSPRSGDLSVYWYQQSLDQGLQFLIQYYNGEERAKGNILERFSAQQFPDLHSELNLSSLELGDSALYFCASSAGSGWTDTQYFGPGTRLTVL.

CDR3 coding DNA: TGCAGTGCTGATAGCGGGGGGGCGGTAGATACGCAGTATTTT. Protein: CSADSGGAVDTQYF. The rearrangement uses TRBV20-1 and TRBJ2-3; TRBD2 matches at 11 bases. The CDR3 is made up of 14 amino acids. V trimming: 5 bases; J trimming: 5 bases; junction bases outside the gene matches: 6. From germline, CDR1 is DFQATT and CDR2 SNEGSKA (reference sequence).